Presented here are 26 T cell receptor beta chains from one specimen sequenced in a study of blood T cell repertoires in COVID-19. Method: immunoSEQ multiplex PCR; TCRdb's copy keeps in-frame clones and lacks some. Found here are fewer than 85,000 clones, around 67% of them singletons; the top ten hold approximately 20%. The sample comprised peripheral blood. These receptors originate from a man aged 55 to 70 with acute or convalescent COVID-19.

The gene calls are TRBV27 and TRBJ2-1; the D gene is possibly TRBD2 (5 bases). Trimming stripped 5 bases from V and 2 bases from J, with 13 bases between. Looked up from germline, CDR1 is MNHEY and CDR2 is SMNVEV (reference sequence). The CDR3 contains 15 residues. The CDR3 sequence is CASSPSSGAYNEQFF. The DNA for the CDR3 is TGTGCCAGCAGTCCTTCCAGCGGTGCCTACAATGAGCAGTTCTTC.

The genes are TRBV7-9 and TRBJ2-7, with TRBD2 as a possible D gene (6 bases). With 2 bases removed from V and 10 bases from J, the gap between germline ends came to 12 bases. This CDR3 has 12 residues. Germline V lookup: CDR1 SEHNR, CDR2 FQNEAQ (reference sequence). The DNA for the CDR3 is TGTGCCAGCAGCTTAATGAGCGGGCGACAGTACTTC. Its protein is CASSLMSGRQYF.

This chain joins TRBV28 and TRBJ1-5, with a possible D match to TRBD1 (5 bases). The CDR3 is made up of 20 amino acids. Per germline, CDR1 MDHEN and CDR2 SYDVKM. V was cut by 5 bases and J by 2 bases, with 28 bases left in between. DNA for the CDR3: TGTGCCAGCAGTGAAGTCGGGGGAACGGGGGATCTATTTGGCAATCAGCCCCAGCATTTT. Amino acids: CASSEVGGTGDLFGNQPQHF.

The CDR3 sequence is CASSLGTNTGELFF. The CDR3 nucleotides are TGTGCCAGCAGCTTAGGGACTAACACCGGGGAGCTGTTTTTT. V gene TRBV5-5 combines with J gene TRBJ2-2; possible D gene TRBD2, 6 bases. The V gene lost 2 bases and the J gene lost 2 bases, with 7 bases spanning the gap. This CDR3 has 14 amino acids. Germline CDR1 is SGHKS and CDR2 is YYEKEE (reference sequence).

In nucleotides, the CDR3 is TGTGCCAGCATCTCGACCCGACTAGCGGAGGGGGAGGAGACCCAGTACTTC. As protein: CASISTRLAEGEETQYF. The rearrangement links TRBV6-4 to TRBJ2-5; 9 nucleotides match TRBD2. J lost 5 bases, V lost 7 bases, and 17 bases had no gene match. The CDR3 has 17 residues. Germline V gene sequence: CDR1 MRHNA, CDR2 SNTAGT.

V usage is TRBV30 and J usage is TRBJ2-5; TRBD1 might be the D (5 bases). CDR1 is GTSNPN, CDR2 SVGIG, per germline (reference sequence). V dropped 4 bases and J dropped 2 bases, with 8 bases sitting between them. CDR3 length: 12 residues. In nucleotides, the CDR3 is TGTGCCTGGACAGGGATACAAGAGACCCAGTACTTC. Protein: CAWTGIQETQYF.

This clone has more than one count but fewer than ten. The V call is TRBV11-1, the J call TRBJ2-3; D perhaps matches TRBD1 (6 bases). Trimming left V 3 bases short and J 4 bases short, with 14 bases between. The CDR3 consists of 15 residues. Per germline, CDR1 SGHAT and CDR2 FQDESV (reference sequence). The CDR3 loop is CASSFLPTGPDTQYF. Here the CDR3 DNA reads TGTGCCAGCAGCTTCCTCCCGACAGGCCCAGATACGCAGTATTTT. The full variable domain, rest sourced from reference TRBV11-1 and TRBJ2-3, is EAEVAQSPRYKITEKSQAVAFWCDPISGHATLYWYRQILGQGPELLVQFQDESVVDDSQLPKDRFSAERLKGVDSTLKIQPAELGDSAMYLCASSFLPTGPDTQYFGPGTRLTVL.

This clone is a singleton in its sample. This chain connects TRBV6-1 to TRBJ2-7; tentative D call: TRBD1 (6 bases). In germline, CDR1 is MNHNS, CDR2 SASEGT. Trimming cost V 3 bases and J 3 bases, with 12 bases left between them. The CDR3 consists of 14 residues. CDR3 residues: CASSDRDKNYEQYF. The CDR3 DNA sequence: TGTGCCAGCAGTGATCGGGACAAGAACTACGAGCAGTACTTC.

CDR3 loop: CASSQEGGWGEQYF. CDR3 nucleotide sequence: TGTGCCAGCAGCCAAGAGGGGGGTTGGGGCGAGCAGTACTTC. The gene calls are TRBV3-1 (or the pseudogene TRBV3-2) and TRBJ2-7; TRBD2 is a possible D gene (6 bases). CDR1 and CDR2 from the germline V gene are LGHDT and YNNKEL (reference sequence). Trimming shortened V by 0 bases and J by 6 bases, and 12 bases separated the two germline ends. CDR3 length: 14 amino acids.

This chain uses TRBV6-5 with TRBJ2-3; the D gene is possibly TRBD2 (6 bases). Per the germline V gene, CDR1 is MNHEY and CDR2 is SVGAGI. V lost 8 bases and J lost 6, with 18 bases in between. This CDR3 is built from 14 residues. CDR3 DNA sequence: TGTGCCAGCTCCCCCGAGGACGCGGGGGATACGCAGTATTTT. It is translated as CASSPEDAGDTQYF.

The chain couples TRBV6-5 to TRBJ2-5, with D possibly matching TRBD1 (5 bases). V was pared by 4 bases and J by 3 bases, with 18 bases between. Germline loops: CDR1 MNHEY, CDR2 SVGAGI. CDR3 length: 16 residues. The CDR3 spells CASSLLGAVRKETQYF. CDR3 DNA sequence: TGTGCCAGCAGTTTGTTAGGGGCAGTTAGAAAAGAGACCCAGTACTTC.

This clone showed up just a few times. This chain joins TRBV30 and TRBJ2-7; D possibly corresponds to TRBD2 (8 bases). The CDR3 length is 13 residues. The germline CDR1 and CDR2 sequences are GTSNPN and SVGIG (reference sequence). V shed 5 bases and J shed 3 bases, with 14 bases lying between them. CDR3: CAWGDSGGYEQYF. The CDR3 DNA reads as TGTGCCTGGGGGGACAGCGGGGGCTACGAGCAGTACTTC.

This sequence joins TRBV11-2 and TRBJ2-1; 11 bases are shared with TRBD2. This CDR3 has 16 amino acids. With 5 bases clipped from V and 4 bases from J, the junction kept 7 bases outside the gene matches. Germline CDR1 is SGHAT and CDR2 is FQNNGV. The CDR3 reads CASSPPGLAEYNEQFF. DNA of the CDR3: TGTGCCAGCAGCCCCCCGGGACTAGCGGAATACAATGAGCAGTTCTTC. The full variable domain, in which reference TRBV11-2 and TRBJ2-1 provide the parts outside the CDR3, is EAGVAQSPRYKIIEKRQSVAFWCNPISGHATLYWYQQILGQGPKLLIQFQNNGVVDDSQLPKDRFSAERLKGVDSTLKIQPAKLEDSAVYLCASSPPGLAEYNEQFFGPGTRLTVL.

The genes are TRBV9 and TRBJ1-1; TRBD1 aligns across 7 bases. The CDR3 has 16 residues. CDR1 SGDLS and CDR2 YYNGEE come from the germline V gene. V lost 2 bases, J lost 4 bases, and 11 bases stayed unmatched. The CDR3 spells CASSVAGQAGGTEAFF. DNA of the CDR3: TGTGCCAGCAGCGTTGCTGGACAGGCGGGGGGCACTGAAGCTTTCTTT.

This chain connects TRBV6-1 to TRBJ2-1, with a possible D match to TRBD2 (5 bases). There are 16 residues in the CDR3. Germline V gene lookup returns CDR1 MNHNS and CDR2 SASEGT. V was clipped by 4 bases and J by 0 bases, with 13 bases between them. In DNA form, the CDR3 reads TGTGCCAGCAGTGGGATTAGCGCGGTCTCCTACAATGAGCAGTTCTTC. This translates into CASSGISAVSYNEQFF.

The chain employs TRBV10-3 and TRBJ2-1; 8 bases are shared with TRBD2. The ends lost 2 bases at V and 3 bases at J; junction bases unmatched: 3. CDR1 is ENHRY, CDR2 SYGVKD, per germline. CDR3 length equals 15 residues. DNA of the CDR3: TGTGCCATCAGTGAGGGGGGACTAGTCTACAATGAGCAGTTCTTC. Translation: CAISEGGLVYNEQFF.

This clone has only one observation. The chain is built from TRBV24-1 and TRBJ2-1; perhaps TRBD1 as D (6 bases). V was cut by 3 bases and J by 3 bases, with 8 bases left in between. Germline V gene lookup returns CDR1 KGHDR and CDR2 SFDVKD. This CDR3 is built from 14 residues. The CDR3 here is CATSDRDIYNEQFF. In DNA form, the CDR3 reads TGTGCCACCAGTGATCGGGACATCTACAATGAGCAGTTCTTC.

The gene calls are TRBV6-6 and TRBJ1-5; D is perhaps TRBD1 (6 bases). The germline gives CDR1 MNHNY, CDR2 SVGAGI (reference sequence). The ends were cut back, 5 bases at V and 4 bases at J, with 15 bases in the middle. CDR3 length: 15 residues. The CDR3 bases are TGTGCCAGCAGTCAACAGGGTGCTAGTAATCAGCCCCAGCATTTT. Its translation is CASSQQGASNQPQHF.

The chain has TRBV7-3 and TRBJ2-2; 13 bases fit TRBD2. CDR1 is SGHTA and CDR2 is FQGTGA in the germline V gene. CDR3 length: 17 amino acids. V was pared by 3 bases and J by 4 bases, with 5 bases of the junction left unmatched. CDR3 sequence reads: CASSLRGLAGVTGELFF. DNA of the CDR3: TGTGCCAGCAGCTTGCGTGGACTAGCGGGAGTCACCGGGGAGCTGTTTTTT.

The chain combines TRBV7-9 with TRBJ1-2; the D is unclear. This CDR3 comprises 14 residues. V shed 1 base and J shed 1 base, with 7 bases lying between them. Germline V gene data show CDR1 as SEHNR and CDR2 as FQNEAQ (reference sequence). The CDR3 DNA reads TGTGCCAGCAGCTTAGACAGAAATAACTATGGCTACACCTTC. As protein: CASSLDRNNYGYTF.

The rearrangement links TRBV3-1 (or the pseudogene TRBV3-2) to TRBJ2-2; D not resolved. This CDR3 region has 15 residues. Germline lookup yields CDR1 LGHDT and CDR2 YNNKEL (reference sequence). V lost 1 base and J 4 bases, leaving 10 bases between the germline ends. CDR3 sequence (DNA): TGTGCCAGCAGCCAAGGGGCAGCCACCACCGGGGAGCTGTTTTTT. Protein sequence: CASSQGAATTGELFF.

The rearrangement uses TRBV4-2 and TRBJ2-3; D gene ambiguous. This CDR3 contains 16 residues. Trimming took 0 bases from V and 4 from J, leaving 14 bases between them. CDR1 is LGHNA, CDR2 YNFKEQ, per germline. Here the CDR3 DNA reads TGTGCCAGCAGCCAAGACCCGTCCTTTCTTGCAGATACGCAGTATTTT. It specifies CASSQDPSFLADTQYF.

The rearrangement links TRBV5-5 to TRBJ1-1; D perhaps matches TRBD1 (6 bases). This CDR3 contains 14 residues. Trimming removed 1 base at V and 1 base at J, with 8 bases between. Per the germline V gene, CDR1 is SGHKS and CDR2 is YYEKEE (reference sequence). CDR3 in DNA: TGTGCCAGCAGCTTGTCGACAGGGAACACTGAAGCTTTCTTT. Its protein is CASSLSTGNTEAFF.

This chain connects TRBV20-1 to TRBJ1-2; D remains unclear. Trimming cost V 3 bases and J 3 bases, with 11 bases left between them. Germline-derived CDR1 and CDR2 are DFQATT and SNEGSKA (reference sequence). The CDR3 is 13 amino acids. The CDR3 bases are TGCAGTGCTAGTATTACGGGTGACTATGGCTACACCTTC. Protein product: CSASITGDYGYTF.

The chain uses TRBV6-6 and TRBJ2-7; 8 nucleotides match TRBD1. The length of the CDR3 is 14 residues. V lost 2 bases and J lost 5; bases outside the gene matches: 5. Germline-derived CDR1 and CDR2 are MNHNY and SVGAGI (reference sequence). The DNA of the CDR3 is TGTGCCAGCAGTTACAGAAGACAGGGGAACGAGCAGTACGTC. Translation: CASSYRRQGNEQYV.

This chain joins TRBV6-5 and TRBJ1-6, with a tentative D call TRBD1 (5 bases). The germline V gene encodes CDR1 MNHEY and CDR2 SVGAGI. Trimming took 0 bases from V and 7 from J, leaving 10 bases between them. There are 15 residues in the CDR3. For the CDR3, the DNA is TGTGCCAGCAGTTACTCCTGGGGCGCGAATTCACCCCTCCACTTT. Translation gives CASSYSWGANSPLHF.